This is a list of T cell receptor beta chains from one sample in a study of T-cell memory formation after mild COVID-19. TCRdb called the 5' RACE reads again in MiXCR, with one record for every CDR3 protein. The sample yields around 50,000 distinct CDR3 sequences, 25% to 35% seen once. Material: PBMCs or a T cell subset sorted from them (not recorded which). These receptors were obtained from a man between 18 and 29 years old who had mild COVID-19 (a few samples of this study predate the infection). Cell type and time point are not known. Both conserved end residues are part of each CDR3. Fields, in order: V gene, clone size, J gene, D gene, CDR3 protein, CDR3 DNA. A D gene is named only where the DNA matches it firmly. Some rows mark clone size as missing; the rest say once, few, many or name a class of expanded clone.

TRBV19,.,TRBJ1-6,.,CASSIGDGYNSPLHF,TGTGCCAGTAGTATAGGGGACGGATATAATTCACCCCTCCACTTT
TRBV11-2,.,TRBJ2-1,.,CASSLAGAGDEQFF,TGTGCCAGCAGCTTAGCGGGGGCTGGGGATGAGCAGTTCTTC
TRBV6-5,few,TRBJ2-3,TRBD1,CASSWIPGQGADTQYF,TGTGCCAGCAGTTGGATCCCGGGACAGGGTGCAGATACGCAGTATTTT
TRBV12-3/TRBV12-4,.,TRBJ1-2,.,CASSLGPQPNYGYTF,TGTGCCAGCAGTTTAGGCCCCCAGCCTAACTATGGCTACACCTTC
TRBV29-1,many,TRBJ1-1,.,CSVAVMNTEAFF,TGCAGCGTCGCAGTTATGAACACTGAAGCTTTCTTT
TRBV7-8,many,TRBJ2-5,.,CASSFTQETQYF,TGTGCCAGCAGCTTCACCCAAGAGACCCAGTACTTC
TRBV5-6,.,TRBJ2-3,.,CASSLEGGSFRTDTQYF,TGTGCCAGCAGCTTGGAAGGGGGTAGCTTTCGGACAGATACGCAGTATTTT
TRBV7-6,.,TRBJ2-1,TRBD1,CASSRRGYNEQFF,TGTGCCAGCAGCCGCAGGGGGTATAACGAGCAGTTCTTC
TRBV3-1,.,TRBJ2-1,TRBD1,CASSQEQGNEQFF,TGTGCCAGCAGCCAAGAACAGGGGAATGAGCAGTTCTTC
TRBV11-2,.,TRBJ2-1,.,CASSLDPSNEQFF,TGTGCCAGCAGCTTAGACCCCTCCAATGAGCAGTTCTTC
TRBV10-3,few,TRBJ1-1,.,CAISESGLRNTEAFF,TGTGCCATCAGTGAGTCTGGGCTCAGGAACACTGAAGCTTTCTTT
TRBV7-2,many,TRBJ2-1,TRBD2,CASSLGGGLVEQFF,TGTGCCAGCAGCTTAGGCGGGGGTCTTGTTGAGCAGTTCTTC
TRBV25-1,few,TRBJ2-7,TRBD1,CASSGWGTGRSYEQYF,TGTGCCAGCAGTGGATGGGGGACAGGGCGCTCCTACGAGCAGTACTTC
TRBV4-1,.,TRBJ1-1,TRBD1,CASSQETTTGATEAFF,TGCGCCAGCAGCCAAGAAACCACGACAGGGGCCACTGAAGCTTTCTTT
TRBV20-1,.,TRBJ2-4,.,CSVGSGGVKSQYF,TGCAGTGTCGGTAGCGGAGGGGTGAAGAGTCAGTACTTC
TRBV4-1,few,TRBJ2-2,.,CASSQAGRNTGELFF,TGCGCCAGCAGCCAAGCCGGCCGGAACACCGGGGAGCTGTTTTTT
TRBV27,.,TRBJ2-5,.,CASRWTPYQETQYF,TGTGCCAGCCGATGGACCCCGTACCAAGAGACCCAGTACTTC
TRBV24-1,many,TRBJ2-3,.,CATSDLWGTQYF,TGTGCCACCAGTGATTTGTGGGGGACGCAGTATTTT
TRBV29-1,few,TRBJ2-7,.,CSVEEAGKYEQYF,TGCAGCGTTGAAGAGGCCGGCAAGTACGAGCAGTACTTC
TRBV6-5,few,TRBJ2-3,TRBD2,CASRTSGAREGTDTQYF,TGTGCCAGCAGAACTAGCGGGGCACGAGAAGGCACAGATACGCAGTATTTT
TRBV20-1,.,TRBJ2-1,.,CSASTGNEQFF,TGCAGTGCTTCCACAGGGAATGAGCAGTTCTTC
TRBV7-9,few,TRBJ2-1,.,CASSSTRDEQFF,TGTGCCAGCAGTTCGACTCGGGATGAGCAGTTCTTC
TRBV24-1,.,TRBJ2-3,.,CATSEASGPLVDTQYF,TGTGCCACCAGTGAAGCATCCGGGCCCCTTGTGGATACGCAGTATTTT
TRBV7-9,.,TRBJ2-5,.,CASSPRGPWKYF,TGTGCCAGCAGCCCGAGGGGCCCCTGGAAGTACTTC
TRBV11-2,few,TRBJ2-1,.,CASSLRHEQFF,TGTGCCAGCAGCTTAAGACATGAGCAGTTCTTC
TRBV6-5,few,TRBJ2-3,.,CASSETPGRTDTQYF,TGTGCCAGCAGTGAAACACCGGGACGCACAGATACGCAGTATTTT
TRBV6-1,.,TRBJ1-1,.,CASRYGNTEAFF,TGTGCCAGCAGATATGGGAACACTGAAGCTTTCTTT
TRBV9,.,TRBJ2-3,TRBD1,CASSDGTGGSTDTQYF,TGTGCCAGCAGCGACGGGACAGGGGGTAGCACAGATACGCAGTATTTT
TRBV5-1,.,TRBJ1-1,.,CASSRIPRGRHLNTEAFF,TGCGCCAGCAGCCGCATACCCAGGGGCCGACACCTGAACACTGAAGCTTTCTTT
TRBV7-2,.,TRBJ2-3,TRBD2,CASSLVSGGDLASTDTQYF,TGTGCCAGCAGCTTAGTTAGCGGGGGGGATCTAGCCAGCACAGATACGCAGTATTTT
TRBV5-1,few,TRBJ2-1,.,CASSPDPHEQFF,TGCGCCAGCAGCCCGGATCCCCATGAGCAGTTCTTC
TRBV6-4,.,TRBJ1-3,.,CASSAHRRIFDSGNTIYF,TGTGCCAGCAGTGCCCATCGAAGGATCTTCGACTCTGGAAACACCATATATTTT
TRBV18,.,TRBJ2-7,TRBD1,CASSPGTGGYEQYF,TGTGCCAGCTCACCAGGGACAGGGGGCTACGAGCAGTACTTC
TRBV21-1,.,TRBJ1-2,.,CASSELQALNYGYTF,TGTGCCAGCAGCGAACTTCAGGCCCTCAACTATGGCTACACCTTC
TRBV6-5,.,TRBJ2-1,TRBD2,CASTRPDGGGYNEQFF,TGTGCCAGCACCCGACCCGACGGGGGGGGCTACAATGAGCAGTTCTTC
TRBV28,few,TRBJ2-7,.,CASSLGTSYEQYF,TGTGCCAGCAGTTTAGGCACGTCCTACGAGCAGTACTTC
TRBV11-2,.,TRBJ2-1,.,CASSLRLNIDEQFF,TGTGCCAGCAGCTTAAGGCTCAACATCGATGAGCAGTTCTTC